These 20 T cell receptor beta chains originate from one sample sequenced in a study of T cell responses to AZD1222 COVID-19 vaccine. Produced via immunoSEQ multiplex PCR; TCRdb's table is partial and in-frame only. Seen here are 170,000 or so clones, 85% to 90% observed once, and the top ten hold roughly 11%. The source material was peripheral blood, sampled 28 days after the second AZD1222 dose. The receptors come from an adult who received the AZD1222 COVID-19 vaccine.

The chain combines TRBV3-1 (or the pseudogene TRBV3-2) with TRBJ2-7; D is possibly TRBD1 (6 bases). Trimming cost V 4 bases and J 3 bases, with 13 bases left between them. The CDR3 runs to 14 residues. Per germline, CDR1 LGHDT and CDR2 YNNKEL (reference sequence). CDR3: CASSPSSQGYEQYF. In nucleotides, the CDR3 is TGTGCCAGCAGCCCATCCTCACAGGGCTACGAGCAGTACTTC.

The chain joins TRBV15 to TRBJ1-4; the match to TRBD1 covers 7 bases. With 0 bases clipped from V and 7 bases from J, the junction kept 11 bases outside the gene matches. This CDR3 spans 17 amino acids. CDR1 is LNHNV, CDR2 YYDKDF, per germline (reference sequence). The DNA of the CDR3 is TGTGCCACCAGCAGAGATCCTACAGGGGACGGCAGTGAAAAACTGTTTTTT. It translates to CATSRDPTGDGSEKLFF.

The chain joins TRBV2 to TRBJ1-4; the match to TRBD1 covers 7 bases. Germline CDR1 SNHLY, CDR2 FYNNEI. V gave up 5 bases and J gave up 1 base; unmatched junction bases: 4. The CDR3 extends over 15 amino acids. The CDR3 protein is CASSLTGVTNEKLFF. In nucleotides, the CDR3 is TGTGCCAGCAGTTTAACAGGGGTAACTAATGAAAAACTGTTTTTT.

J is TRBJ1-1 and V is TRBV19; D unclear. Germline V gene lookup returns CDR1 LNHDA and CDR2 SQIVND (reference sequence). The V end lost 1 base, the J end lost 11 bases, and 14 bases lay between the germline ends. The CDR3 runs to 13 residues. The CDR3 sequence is CASSIGGYLGAFF. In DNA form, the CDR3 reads TGTGCCAGTAGTATAGGTGGCTACTTGGGGGCTTTCTTT.

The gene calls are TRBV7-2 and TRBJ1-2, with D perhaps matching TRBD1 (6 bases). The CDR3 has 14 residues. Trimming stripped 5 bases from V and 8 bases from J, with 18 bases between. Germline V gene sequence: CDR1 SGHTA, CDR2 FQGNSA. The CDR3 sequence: CASSTRDTQRGYTF. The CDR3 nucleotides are TGTGCCAGCAGCACCCGGGACACCCAAAGAGGCTACACCTTC. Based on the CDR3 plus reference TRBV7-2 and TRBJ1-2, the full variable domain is GAGVSQSPSNKVTEKGKDVELRCDPISGHTALYWYRQSLGQGLEFLIYFQGNSAPDKSGLPSDRFSAERTGGSVSTLTIQRTQQEDSAVYLCASSTRDTQRGYTFGSGTRLTVV.

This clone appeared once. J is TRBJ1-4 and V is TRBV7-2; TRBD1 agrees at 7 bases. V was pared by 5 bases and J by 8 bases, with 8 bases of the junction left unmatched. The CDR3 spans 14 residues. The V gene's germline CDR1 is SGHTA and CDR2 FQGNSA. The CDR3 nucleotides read TGTGCCAGCAGCCCCCGGACAGGCGGGGAAAAACTGTTTTTT. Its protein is CASSPRTGGEKLFF.

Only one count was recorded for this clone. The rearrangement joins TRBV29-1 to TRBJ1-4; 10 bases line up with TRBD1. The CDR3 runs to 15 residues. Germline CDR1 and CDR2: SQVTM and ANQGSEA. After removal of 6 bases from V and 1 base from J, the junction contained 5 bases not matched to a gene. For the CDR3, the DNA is TGCAGCGTCTCGGGGACAGGGGAAACTAATGAAAAACTGTTTTTT. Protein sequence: CSVSGTGETNEKLFF.

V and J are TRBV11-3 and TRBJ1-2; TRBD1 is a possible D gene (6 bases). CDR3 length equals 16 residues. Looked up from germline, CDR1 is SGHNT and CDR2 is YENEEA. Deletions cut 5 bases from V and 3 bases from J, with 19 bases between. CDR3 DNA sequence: TGTGCCAGCAGCGGAGGAGGACAGTGGAAATACTATGGCTACACCTTC. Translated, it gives CASSGGGQWKYYGYTF.

Here the CDR3 DNA reads TGTGCCAGCAGCTTAGCGGAGCAGGGGCTGGGCTATGGCTACACCTTC. This sequence encodes CASSLAEQGLGYGYTF. This chain connects TRBV7-9 to TRBJ1-2, with D perhaps TRBD1 (6 bases). The CDR3 contains 16 residues. Germline CDR1 reads SEHNR; CDR2 reads FQNEAQ (reference sequence). V was shortened by 0 bases and J by 4 bases, with 15 bases between the two germline ends.

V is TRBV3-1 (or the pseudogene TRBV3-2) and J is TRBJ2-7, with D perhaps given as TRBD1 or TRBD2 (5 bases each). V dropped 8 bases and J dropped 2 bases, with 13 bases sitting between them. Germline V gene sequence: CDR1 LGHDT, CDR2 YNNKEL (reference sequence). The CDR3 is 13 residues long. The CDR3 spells CASQRGDTYEQYF. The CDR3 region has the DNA TGTGCCAGCCAGAGAGGGGATACCTACGAGCAGTACTTC.

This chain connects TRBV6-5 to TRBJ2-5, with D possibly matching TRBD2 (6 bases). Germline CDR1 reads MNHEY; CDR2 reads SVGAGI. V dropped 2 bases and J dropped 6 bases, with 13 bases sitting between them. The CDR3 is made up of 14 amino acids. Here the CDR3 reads CASSYGGAGQTQYF. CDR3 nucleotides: TGTGCCAGCAGTTACGGCGGGGCAGGGCAGACCCAGTACTTC.

The CDR3 region is CASSSRAYNEQFF. CDR3 bases: TGTGCCAGCAGTTCCAGGGCCTACAATGAGCAGTTCTTC. This rearrangement joins TRBV12-3 or TRBV12-4 to TRBJ2-1, with D possibly TRBD1 on 5 matching bases. Trimming stripped 4 bases from V and 2 bases from J, with 6 bases between. This CDR3 has 13 residues.

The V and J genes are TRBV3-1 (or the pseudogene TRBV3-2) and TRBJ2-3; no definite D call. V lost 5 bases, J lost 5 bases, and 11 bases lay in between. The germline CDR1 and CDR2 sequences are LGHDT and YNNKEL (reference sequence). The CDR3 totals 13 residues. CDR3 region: CASSDLVGDTQYF. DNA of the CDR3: TGTGCCAGCAGCGACCTTGTAGGAGATACGCAGTATTTT.

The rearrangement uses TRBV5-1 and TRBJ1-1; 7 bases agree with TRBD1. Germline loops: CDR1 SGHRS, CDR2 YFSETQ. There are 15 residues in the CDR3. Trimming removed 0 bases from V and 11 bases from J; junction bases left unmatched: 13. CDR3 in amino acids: CASSLEGLGGPGAFF. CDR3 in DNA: TGCGCCAGCAGCTTGGAGGGTTTAGGGGGCCCTGGGGCTTTCTTT.

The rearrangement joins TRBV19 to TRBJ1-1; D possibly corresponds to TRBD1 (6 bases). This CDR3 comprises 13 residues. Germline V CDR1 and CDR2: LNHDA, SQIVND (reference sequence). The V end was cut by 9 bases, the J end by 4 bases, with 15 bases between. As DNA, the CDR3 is TGTGCCAGCACAGGGACCTACGGCACTGAAGCTTTCTTT. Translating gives CASTGTYGTEAFF.

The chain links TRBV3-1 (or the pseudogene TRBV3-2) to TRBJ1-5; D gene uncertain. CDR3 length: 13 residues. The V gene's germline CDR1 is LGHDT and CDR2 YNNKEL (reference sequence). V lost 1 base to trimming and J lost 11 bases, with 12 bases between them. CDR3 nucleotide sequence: TGTGCCAGCAGCCAAGGGAGTAAGGAGGCCCAGCATTTT. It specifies CASSQGSKEAQHF.

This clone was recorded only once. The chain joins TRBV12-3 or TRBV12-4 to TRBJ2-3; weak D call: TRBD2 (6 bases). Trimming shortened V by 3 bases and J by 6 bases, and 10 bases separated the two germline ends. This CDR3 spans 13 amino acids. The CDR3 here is CASSFGGFDTQYF. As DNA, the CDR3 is TGTGCCAGCAGTTTCGGAGGGTTTGATACGCAGTATTTT.

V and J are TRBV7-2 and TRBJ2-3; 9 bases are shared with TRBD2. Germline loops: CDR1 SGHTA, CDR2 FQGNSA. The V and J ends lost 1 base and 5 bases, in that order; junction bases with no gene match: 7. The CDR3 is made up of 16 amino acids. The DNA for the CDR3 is TGTGCCAGCAGCTTAGTTAGCGGGGGTTTTAGAGATACGCAGTATTTT. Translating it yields CASSLVSGGFRDTQYF. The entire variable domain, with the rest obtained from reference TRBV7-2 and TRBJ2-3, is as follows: GAGVSQSPSNKVTEKGKDVELRCDPISGHTALYWYRQSLGQGLEFLIYFQGNSAPDKSGLPSDRFSAERTGGSVSTLTIQRTQQEDSAVYLCASSLVSGGFRDTQYFGPGTRLTVL.

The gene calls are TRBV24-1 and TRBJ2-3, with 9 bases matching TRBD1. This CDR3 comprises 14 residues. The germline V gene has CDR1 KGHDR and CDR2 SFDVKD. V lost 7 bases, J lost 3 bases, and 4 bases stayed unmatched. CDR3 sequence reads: CATRATGGTDTQYF. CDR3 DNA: TGTGCCACCAGGGCGACAGGGGGGACAGATACGCAGTATTTT.

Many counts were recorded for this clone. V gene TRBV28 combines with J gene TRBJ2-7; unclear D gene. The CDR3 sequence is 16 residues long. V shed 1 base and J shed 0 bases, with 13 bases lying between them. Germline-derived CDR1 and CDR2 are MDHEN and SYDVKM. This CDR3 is CASSLSRAISSYEQYF. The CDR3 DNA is TGTGCCAGCAGTTTATCCCGCGCGATTAGCTCCTACGAGCAGTACTTC.